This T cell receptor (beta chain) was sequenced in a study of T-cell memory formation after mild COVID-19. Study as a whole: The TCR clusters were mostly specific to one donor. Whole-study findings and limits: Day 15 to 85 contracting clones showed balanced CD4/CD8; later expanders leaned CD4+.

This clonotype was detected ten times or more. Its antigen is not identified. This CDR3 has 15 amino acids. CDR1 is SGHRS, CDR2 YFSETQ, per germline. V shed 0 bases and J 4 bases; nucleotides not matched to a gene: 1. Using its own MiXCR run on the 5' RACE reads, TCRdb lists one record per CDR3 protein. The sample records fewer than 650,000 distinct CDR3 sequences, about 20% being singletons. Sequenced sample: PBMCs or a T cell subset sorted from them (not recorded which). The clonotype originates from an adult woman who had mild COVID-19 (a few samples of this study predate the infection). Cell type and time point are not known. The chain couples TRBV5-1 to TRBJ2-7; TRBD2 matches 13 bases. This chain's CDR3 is CASSLETSGGYEQYF. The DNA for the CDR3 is TGCGCCAGCAGCTTGGAGACTAGCGGGGGGTACGAGCAGTACTTC.